These T cell receptor beta chains were read from a single sample in a study of long-term antiretroviral therapy in people with HIV. Generated by immunoSEQ multiplex PCR, the TCRdb table keeps only in-frame clones and is missing some. The sample yields some 30,000 clones, 75% to 85% seen once. The specimen comprised unsorted PBMCs, sampled about 3.4 years after starting antiretroviral therapy. These receptors all stem from a man younger than 35 with HIV. CDR3s leave out the opening cysteine and the closing phenylalanine or tryptophan. Clone size is stated in some rows and not others, as once, few, many or a class when expanded.

>.|TRBJ2-1|TRBV25-1
ASGSGTSGVNEQF
>.|TRBJ2-1|TRBV6-1
ASSESPYARNEQF
>.|.|TRBV18
ASSVSTGTPYEQY
>.|TRBJ2-2|TRBV5-6
ASSSGTGANGELF
>.|TRBJ2-1|TRBV10-3
AISPGQGAYNEQF
>.|TRBJ2-2|TRBV7-6
ASRTTNTGELF
>.|TRBJ1-4|TRBV28
ASSFPGQGYEKLF
>.|TRBJ1-1|TRBV15
ATSAGQGRNTEAF
>.|TRBJ2-7|TRBV2
ASSTPGTGQWEQY
>.|TRBJ1-1|TRBV7-9
ASSLQELGEAEAF
>.|TRBJ2-7|TRBV9
ASSVAGTSVTYEQY
>.|TRBJ1-1|TRBV6-5
ATGGGINTEAF
>.|TRBJ2-3|TRBV28
ASSPPGTGDTQY
>.|TRBJ2-3|TRBV7-3
ASSPGRTDTQY
>.|TRBJ2-5|TRBV15
ATSRRTVYQETQY
>.|TRBJ2-5|TRBV2
ASSEPGKSETQY
>.|TRBJ2-7|TRBV19
ASSIEAWGQQPSYEQY
>medium-sized|TRBJ1-5|TRBV6-1
ASSEITGGNQPQH
>.|TRBJ1-2|TRBV19
ASSIPRGGFYGYT